The clone carrying this T cell receptor (beta chain) was seen at least ten times. The target antigen is unknown. TCRdb fed the 5' RACE reads into MiXCR, producing one record per CDR3 protein. In the table there are around 60,000 distinct CDR3 sequences, approximately 11% of which are singletons. This entry comes from a study of early T cells in non-severe SARS-CoV-2 infection. Study-level results: CD4 and private specificities were missed by VDJdb matching, which favored anti-spike CD8 responses.

This CDR3 contains 14 residues. Germline CDR1 is SGHVS and CDR2 is FNYEAQ. J gave up 2 bases and V 4 bases, and 3 bases lay outside the gene matches. The V and J genes are TRBV7-6 and TRBJ2-3; the match to TRBD2 covers 7 bases. This receptor was identified in an adult who was a healthcare worker with PCR-confirmed SARS-CoV-2 infection or an uninfected control (not recorded which). The specimen sequenced was whole blood. In DNA form, the CDR3 reads TGTGCCAGCAGCTGGACTAGGTACACAGATACGCAGTATTTT. Protein product: CASSWTRYTDTQYF.